This TCR beta chain was recorded in a study of cytomegalovirus exposure and HLA in healthy donors (dated by TCRdb to between 2016 and 2019). In the study overall: A later analysis indicated that the 110 or so validation repertoires were generated on the platform also employed for the roughly 650 repertoires of the first cohort. The aim of the study was to test whether cataloging public T cell receptors could identify signatures of past pathogen exposure. In addition to the first cohort of approximately 650 subjects, a separate validation cohort of 120 different subjects was used. High-throughput TCR immunosequencing, statistical association of individual TCRs with disease status, and machine learning were combined to predict cytomegalovirus infection status. Points the paper makes about the study in general: Subsequent analysis determined that TCRs grouped into clusters in the first cohort also showed a tendency toward co-occurrence across the roughly 120 validation repertoires, and 94% of cluster scores exceeded 0. While some public TCRs were present in many individuals, most TCR sequences turned up only very rarely across donors. A later analysis lacked HLA typing for the validation cohort, so it scored co-occurrence in that cohort across all 110 or so repertoires. Three of the identified cytomegalovirus-associated TCR beta chains were confirmed in vitro to be specific for cytomegalovirus antigens. The authors suggested that the approach could potentially be extended to other disease states and immunological phenotypes. Cytomegalovirus status was reported to be diagnosed by the classifier with high specificity and sensitivity in both the original and validation cohorts. In the study, approximately 160 TCR beta chains were listed as associated with cytomegalovirus.

Library preparation employed the immunoSEQ multiplex PCR assay. On the authors' methods: A statistical classification framework was built for diagnosing cytomegalovirus status from the catalog of TCR beta chain sequences. Drawn from immuneACCESS, this table holds only the in-frame rearrangements with V and J called that TCRdb kept. Clones are partly lost; checked studies trace under half to an unresolved V gene and leave the rest unexplained. D and trimming come from the DNA, and the V and J calls and clone size come from that table. Across this sample there are approximately 65,000 clones, with over 80% seen only once. In total, the top ten clones hold 2.5% to 3.5% of the sample. Trimming costs V 3 bases and J 5 bases, and their ends lie 20 bases apart. The germline V gene encodes CDR1 MNHEY and CDR2 SMNVEV (reference sequence). The CDR3 sequence holds 16 residues, the cysteine and phenylalanine included. Only the CDR3 region is kept as DNA, spanning 48 bases read in frame from base 1.

About this clone: Its antigen is not yet known. No base quality information exists; no much larger clone differs at one position.

The donors belonged to the validation cohort of 90 to 150 subjects, which was separate from the roughly 680-subject first cohort. The sequence was obtained from a man between 18 and 29 years old in good health and CMV-seronegative. The V and J genes are TRBV27 and TRBJ2-7, with TRBD1 as a weak D call on 6 bases. The source material was PBMCs. This receptor carries the CDR3 CASSFTPGAPWDEQYF. The DNA reads TGTGCCAGCAGTTTCACGCCAGGGGCTCCTTGGGACGAGCAGTACTTC.